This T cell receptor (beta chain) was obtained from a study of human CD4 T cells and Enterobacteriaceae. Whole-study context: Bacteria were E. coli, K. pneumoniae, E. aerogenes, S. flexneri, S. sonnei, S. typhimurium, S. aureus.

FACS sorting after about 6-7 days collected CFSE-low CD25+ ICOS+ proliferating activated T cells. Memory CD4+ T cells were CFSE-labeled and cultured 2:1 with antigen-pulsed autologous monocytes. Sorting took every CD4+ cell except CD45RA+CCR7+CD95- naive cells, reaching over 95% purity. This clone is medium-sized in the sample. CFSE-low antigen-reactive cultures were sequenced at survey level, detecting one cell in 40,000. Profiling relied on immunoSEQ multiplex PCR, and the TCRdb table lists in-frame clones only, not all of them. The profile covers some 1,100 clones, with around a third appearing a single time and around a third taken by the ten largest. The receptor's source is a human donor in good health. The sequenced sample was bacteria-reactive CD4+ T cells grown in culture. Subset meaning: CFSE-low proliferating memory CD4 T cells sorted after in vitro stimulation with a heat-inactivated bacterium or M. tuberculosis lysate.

The CDR3 here is CAWSVGGQGETQYF. CDR3 sequence (DNA): TGTGCCTGGAGTGTAGGGGGCCAGGGAGAGACCCAGTACTTC. This rearrangement joins TRBV30 to TRBJ2-5; TRBD1 agrees at 7 bases. The CDR3 length is 14 residues. The ends lost 0 bases at V and 4 bases at J; junction bases unmatched: 5. Germline CDR1 GTSNPN, CDR2 SVGIG (reference sequence).